This T cell receptor (beta chain) was sequenced in a study of vaccination and CD4 T cells after COVID-19. Treatment here: approximately nine-day PBMC culture with coronavirus spike peptide pools or control peptides (ViraFEST assay). Note on this clonotype: Its antigen is not known.

The V end lost 3 bases, the J end lost 1 base, and 7 bases lay between the germline ends. The CDR3 has 14 residues. Germline V gives CDR1 ENHRY, CDR2 SYGVKD. Once obtained from cultured CD4+ T cells, the DNA was sequenced using the Oncomine TCR Beta short-read assay. TCRdb re-called the PCR reads with MiXCR, one entry per CDR3 protein. This sample has some 10,000 distinct CDR3 sequences, with 60% to 75% found just once. This sequence joins TRBV10-3 and TRBJ1-5, with D perhaps TRBD1 (6 bases). Input material: CD4+ T cells from blood, cultured in vitro. This TCR was sampled from a human donor who had recovered from COVID-19. This CDR3 is CAISDRGSNQPQHF. The CDR3 DNA follows: TGTGCCATCAGTGACAGGGGAAGCAATCAGCCCCAGCATTTT.